What follows describes a single T cell receptor beta chain. The authors' processing: Cell counts per sample came from amplifying reference gene primers. Clones were sequenced by immunoSEQ multiplex PCR, and TCRdb holds only the in-frame ones, with some missing. That table is the source of V, J and clone size, and D and trimming were worked out from the DNA. The table lists a few hundred thousand clones, 88% of them singletons. This entry comes from a study of blood T cell repertoires in COVID-19. Study summary: Sources were T cells, B-cell-depleted T cells, or PBMCs; the material itself was cDNA or gDNA.

This CDR3 is built from 17 residues. In germline, CDR1 is LGHNA, CDR2 YSLEER. Trimming removed 5 bases from V and 1 base from J; junction bases left unmatched: 9. The specimen sequenced was peripheral blood. This chain joins TRBV4-3 and TRBJ2-4, with 9 bases aligning to TRBD1. The source is a woman in her 30s with acute or convalescent COVID-19. The CDR3 bases are TGCGCCAGCAGCAAAGGGACAGGGTATGGGGCCAAAAACATTCAGTACTTC. Translation: CASSKGTGYGAKNIQYF.